The rows below give T cell receptor beta chains drawn from one sample of a study of breast tumors, draining lymph nodes, adjacent tissues. TCRdb independently ran MiXCR on the multiplex PCR reads; one entry per CDR3 protein. The sample records about 130,000 distinct CDR3 sequences, 21% being singletons. Material for sequencing was axillary lymph node tissue. These receptor sequences come from a female donor with breast cancer. Some clones in this sample may be carry-over from other donors' samples. Both conserved end residues are part of each CDR3. Each record gives: V gene, clone size, J gene, D gene, CDR3 DNA, CDR3 protein. D genes are given only for firm matches. Clone size appears in some rows only: once, few, many, or a class for an expanded clone.

V: TRBV18
size: many
J: TRBJ2-5
D: .
DNA: TGTGCCAGCTCACCAGCGTCCCGACAAGAGACCCAGTACTTC
CDR3: CASSPASRQETQYF

V: TRBV28
size: .
J: TRBJ2-1
D: TRBD1
DNA: TGTGCCAGCAGACCCGGGACAGGCTCATACAATGAGCAGTTCTTC
CDR3: CASRPGTGSYNEQFF

V: TRBV12-3/TRBV12-4
size: .
J: TRBJ1-1
D: .
DNA: TGTGCCAGCAGTCCGCTGGGTCGGGATACTGAAGCTTTCTTT
CDR3: CASSPLGRDTEAFF

V: TRBV14
size: .
J: TRBJ2-1
D: .
DNA: TGTGCCAGCAGCCTAGGCTGGAATGAGCAGTTCTTC
CDR3: CASSLGWNEQFF

V: TRBV19
size: many
J: TRBJ2-7
D: TRBD1
DNA: TGTGCCAGTAGTCGGGACAGGGGGCCTCCGCAGTACTTC
CDR3: CASSRDRGPPQYF

V: TRBV4-2
size: many
J: TRBJ1-4
D: .
DNA: TGTGCCAGCAGGACTGGGAAGAACACAGCTAATGAAAAACTGTTTTTT
CDR3: CASRTGKNTANEKLFF

V: TRBV11-2
size: many
J: TRBJ2-5
D: .
DNA: TGTACCAGCAGAGCTACCCGGGGGTACCAAGAGACCCAGTACTTC
CDR3: CTSRATRGYQETQYF

V: TRBV30
size: .
J: TRBJ1-5
D: .
DNA: TGTGCCTGGGGGAACGGGACGCTAAGCCTTTATAGCAATCAGCCCCAGCATTTT
CDR3: CAWGNGTLSLYSNQPQHF

V: TRBV2
size: many
J: TRBJ2-7
D: TRBD2
DNA: TGTGCCAGCAGCCCCGGGGGGGCTATATACGAGCAGTACTTC
CDR3: CASSPGGAIYEQYF

V: TRBV2
size: .
J: TRBJ2-2
D: .
DNA: TGTGCCAGCAGCGTAGACAGGACCGGGGAGCTGTTTTTT
CDR3: CASSVDRTGELFF

V: TRBV12-3/TRBV12-4
size: many
J: TRBJ2-2
D: .
DNA: TGTGCCAGCATCTTGGACAGCATCAACACCGGGGAGCTGTTTTTT
CDR3: CASILDSINTGELFF

V: TRBV12-3/TRBV12-4
size: many
J: TRBJ2-1
D: TRBD2
DNA: TGTGCCAGCAGTTTAGCGAAAAGGGGACTAGCATGGAGGGGGGGTGAGCAGTTCTTC
CDR3: CASSLAKRGLAWRGGEQFF

V: TRBV6-6
size: many
J: TRBJ2-1
D: .
DNA: TGTGCCAGCAAGGATCCGGGACCGGTGAATGAGCAGTTCTTC
CDR3: CASKDPGPVNEQFF

V: TRBV28
size: .
J: TRBJ1-1
D: .
DNA: TGTGCCAGCAGTGGTCCCAGGGAAGCTTTCTTT
CDR3: CASSGPREAFF

V: TRBV14
size: many
J: TRBJ2-3
D: TRBD2
DNA: TGTGCCAGCAGCCTCCTTAGCGGGTGGAGGCACACAGATACGCAGTATTTT
CDR3: CASSLLSGWRHTDTQYF

V: TRBV5-1
size: many
J: TRBJ2-3
D: TRBD2
DNA: TGCGCCAGCAGCCACCCGCCCGTGACTAGCGGGAGGGGCGTAGAGACGCAGTATTTT
CDR3: CASSHPPVTSGRGVETQYF

V: TRBV10-3
size: .
J: TRBJ1-1
D: .
DNA: TGTGCCACCCTTACGCCGGACGGAGCCTCTGAAGCTTTCTTT
CDR3: CATLTPDGASEAFF

V: TRBV20-1
size: many
J: TRBJ2-2
D: .
DNA: TGCAGTGCTAGAGATCGGAGGAGGAGCGGGGAGCTGTTTTTT
CDR3: CSARDRRRSGELFF

V: TRBV5-8
size: many
J: TRBJ1-2
D: .
DNA: TGTGCCAGCAGTAAACGGGAGACTAACTATGGCTACACCTTC
CDR3: CASSKRETNYGYTF

V: TRBV6-1
size: many
J: TRBJ2-7
D: TRBD1
DNA: TGTGCCAGCAGTGATCCGGGACAGGGGTACGAGCAGTACTTC
CDR3: CASSDPGQGYEQYF

V: TRBV27
size: .
J: TRBJ2-3
D: TRBD2
DNA: TGTGCCAGCAGTGAAGCGGGGCTCACAGATACGCAGTATTTT
CDR3: CASSEAGLTDTQYF

V: TRBV7-9
size: many
J: TRBJ1-4
D: .
DNA: TGTGCCAGCAGCTCCATCGAGGGTGGAGCAACTAATGAAAAACTGTTTTTT
CDR3: CASSSIEGGATNEKLFF

V: TRBV11-1
size: .
J: TRBJ1-1
D: .
DNA: TGTGCCAGCAGCTTTGCAGGGAGAAAGGCTGAAGCTTTCTTT
CDR3: CASSFAGRKAEAFF

V: TRBV6-6
size: many
J: TRBJ2-7
D: TRBD2
DNA: TGTGCCAGCGCCCACGGGCGGGGGCGGGAGGGCGGGGGGCAGTACTTC
CDR3: CASAHGRGREGGGQYF

V: TRBV19
size: .
J: TRBJ2-1
D: TRBD2
DNA: TGTGCCAGTAGGACTAGCGGGAGGGCCGTTGAGCAGTCCTTC
CDR3: CASRTSGRAVEQSF

V: TRBV9
size: many
J: TRBJ1-2
D: .
DNA: TGTGCCAGCAGCGTCGCAGGTTCCAACTATGGCTACACCTTC
CDR3: CASSVAGSNYGYTF

V: TRBV30
size: many
J: TRBJ1-4
D: .
DNA: TGTGCCTGGAAGGGCGGTCTGCTCCCGTTTGGGGAACCTGAAAAACTGTTTTTT
CDR3: CAWKGGLLPFGEPEKLFF